Presented here are 5 T cell receptor beta chains from one specimen sequenced in a study of T cell changes during pregnancy in multiple sclerosis. The method was immunoSEQ multiplex PCR; TCRdb's version includes in-frame clones alone and lacks a portion of them. Of around 100,000 clones in the sample, roughly nine tenths were seen once. The source was peripheral blood, collected in the second trimester of pregnancy. These receptors originate from a female donor in good health, enrolled as a control in a pregnancy study.

The gene calls are TRBV28 and TRBJ1-4; possibly TRBD1 for D (6 bases). V was trimmed by 4 bases and J by 0 bases, leaving 12 bases between them. The CDR3 spans 16 residues. Germline V CDR1 and CDR2: MDHEN, SYDVKM. The CDR3 here is CASSWDNSATNEKLFF. The CDR3 DNA reads as TGTGCCAGCAGTTGGGACAACAGTGCAACTAATGAAAAACTGTTTTTT. The full variable domain, in which reference TRBV28 and TRBJ1-4 provide the parts outside the CDR3, is DVKVTQSSRYLVKRTGEKVFLECVQDMDHENMFWYRQDPGLGLRLIYFSYDVKMKEKGDIPEGYSVSREKKERFSLILESASTNQTSMYLCASSWDNSATNEKLFFGSGTQLSVL.

The chain employs TRBV19 and TRBJ2-7; TRBD2 agrees at 12 bases. The V segment lost 4 bases and the J segment 3 bases; nucleotides outside the gene matches: 10. Germline V CDR1 and CDR2: LNHDA, SQIVND (reference sequence). This CDR3 has 17 amino acids. The CDR3 is CASSRRLAGAKNYEQYF. The CDR3 DNA is TGTGCCAGTAGTAGGCGACTAGCGGGAGCTAAGAACTACGAGCAGTACTTC.

The chain combines TRBV7-6 with TRBJ2-5; the match to TRBD1 covers 8 bases. Germline assignment: CDR1 SGHVS and CDR2 FNYEAQ. This CDR3 has 14 residues. The V segment lost 1 base and the J segment 5 bases; nucleotides outside the gene matches: 3. The CDR3 nucleotides read TGTGCCAGCAGCTTAGGGACAGGGCGGGAGACCCAGTACTTC. As protein: CASSLGTGRETQYF.

The chain is built from TRBV15 and TRBJ2-5, with TRBD2 identical over 13 bases. Unmatched junction bases numbered 9, after V lost 4 bases and J lost 1 base. The CDR3 extends over 18 amino acids. The germline CDR1 and CDR2 sequences are LNHNV and YYDKDF (reference sequence). The CDR3 DNA reads as TGTGCCACCAGCAAGACCACTAGCGGGAGGGCAATCCAAGAGACCCAGTACTTC. Translating gives CATSKTTSGRAIQETQYF.

This clone was seen a single time. The chain has TRBV27 and TRBJ1-5, with D possibly matching TRBD1 (6 bases). Germline loops: CDR1 MNHEY, CDR2 SMNVEV (reference sequence). Trimming took 6 bases from V and 3 from J, leaving 24 bases between them. The CDR3 has 18 residues. The CDR3 DNA reads as TGTGCCAGCAGCCCACGACACAGGGACCGCGGGCCCAATCAGCCCCAGCATTTT. The encoded protein is CASSPRHRDRGPNQPQHF.